This T cell receptor beta chain was identified in a study of blood T cell repertoires in COVID-19. Study details: The United States, Italy and Spain supplied acute and convalescent COVID-19 samples.

Only in-frame clones appear in the TCRdb table, and some are missing; sequencing was by immunoSEQ multiplex PCR. The sample has fewer than 400,000 clones, 85% seen once; the top ten hold 3% to 4%. Trimming shortened V by 0 bases and J by 7 bases, and 5 bases separated the two germline ends. The CDR3 runs to 11 residues. The V gene's germline CDR1 is SGDLS and CDR2 YYNGEE. Material for sequencing was peripheral blood. The V and J genes are TRBV9 and TRBJ2-7; no clear D gene. The source of this sequence is a woman younger than 30 with acute or convalescent COVID-19. The CDR3 DNA sequence: TGTGCCAGCAGCGTAGAGAGGGAGCAGTACTTC. Translating it yields CASSVEREQYF.